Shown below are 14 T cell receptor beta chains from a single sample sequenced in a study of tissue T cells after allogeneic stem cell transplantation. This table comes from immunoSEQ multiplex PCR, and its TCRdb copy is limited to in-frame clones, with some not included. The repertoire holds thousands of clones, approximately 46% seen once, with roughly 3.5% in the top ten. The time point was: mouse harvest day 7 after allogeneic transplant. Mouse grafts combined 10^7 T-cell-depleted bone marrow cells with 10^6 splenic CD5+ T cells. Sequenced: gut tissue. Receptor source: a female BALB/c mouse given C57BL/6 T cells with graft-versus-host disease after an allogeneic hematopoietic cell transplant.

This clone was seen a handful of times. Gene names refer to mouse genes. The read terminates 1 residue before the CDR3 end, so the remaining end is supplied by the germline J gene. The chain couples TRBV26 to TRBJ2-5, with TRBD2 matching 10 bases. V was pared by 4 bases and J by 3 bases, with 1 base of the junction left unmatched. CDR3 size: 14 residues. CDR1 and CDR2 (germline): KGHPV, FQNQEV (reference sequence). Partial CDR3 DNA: TGTGCCAGCAGTCAACTGGGGGGGCAAGACACCCAGTAC. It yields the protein CASSQLGGQDTQY. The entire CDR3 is CASSQLGGQDTQYF.

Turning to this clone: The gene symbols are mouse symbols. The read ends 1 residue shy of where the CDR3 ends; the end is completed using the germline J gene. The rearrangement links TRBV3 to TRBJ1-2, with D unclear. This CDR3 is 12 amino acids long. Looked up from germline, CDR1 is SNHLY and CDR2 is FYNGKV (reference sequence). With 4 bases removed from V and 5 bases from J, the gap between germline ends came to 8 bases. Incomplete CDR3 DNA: TGTGCCAGCAGCTCCTCGGGATCCGACTACACC. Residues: CASSSSGSDYT. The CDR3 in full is CASSSSGSDYTF. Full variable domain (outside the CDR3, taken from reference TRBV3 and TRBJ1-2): GPKVLQIPSHQIIDMGQMVTLNCDPVSNHLYFYWYKQILGQQMEFLVNFYNGKVMEKSKLFKDQFSVERPDGSYFTLKIQPTALEDSAVYFCASSSSGSDYTFGSGTRLLVI.

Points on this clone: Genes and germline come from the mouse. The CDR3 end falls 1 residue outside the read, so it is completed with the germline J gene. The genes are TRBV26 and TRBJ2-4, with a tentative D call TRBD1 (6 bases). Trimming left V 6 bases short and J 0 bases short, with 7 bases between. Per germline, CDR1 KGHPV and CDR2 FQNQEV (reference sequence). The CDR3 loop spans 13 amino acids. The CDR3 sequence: CASRDSSQNTLYF. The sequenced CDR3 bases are TGTGCCAGCAGGGACAGTAGTCAAAACACCTTGTAC.

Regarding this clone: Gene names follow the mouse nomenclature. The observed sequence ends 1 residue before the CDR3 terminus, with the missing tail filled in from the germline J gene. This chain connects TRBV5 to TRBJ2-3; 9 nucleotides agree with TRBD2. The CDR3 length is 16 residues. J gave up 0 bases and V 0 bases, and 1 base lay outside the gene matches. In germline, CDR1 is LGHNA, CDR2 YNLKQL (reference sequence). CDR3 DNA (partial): TGTGCCAGCAGCCAAGATGACTGGGGGAGTGCAGAAACGCTGTAT. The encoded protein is CASSQDDWGSAETLY. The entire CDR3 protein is CASSQDDWGSAETLYF.

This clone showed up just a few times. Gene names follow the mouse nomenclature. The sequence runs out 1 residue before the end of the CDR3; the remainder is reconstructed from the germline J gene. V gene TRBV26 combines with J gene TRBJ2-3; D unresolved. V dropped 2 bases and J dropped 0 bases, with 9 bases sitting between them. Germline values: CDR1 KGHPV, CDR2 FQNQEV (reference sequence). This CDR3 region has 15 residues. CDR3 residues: CASSLGIPSAETLYF. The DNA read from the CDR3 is TGTGCCAGCAGTCTGGGCATTCCTAGTGCAGAAACGCTGTAT.

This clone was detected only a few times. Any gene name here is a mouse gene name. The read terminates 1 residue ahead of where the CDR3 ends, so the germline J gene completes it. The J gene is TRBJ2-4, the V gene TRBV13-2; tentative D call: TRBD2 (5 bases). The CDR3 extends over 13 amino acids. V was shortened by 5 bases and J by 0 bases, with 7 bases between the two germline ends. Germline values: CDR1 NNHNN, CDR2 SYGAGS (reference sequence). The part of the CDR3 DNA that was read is TGTGCCAGCGGAGGACTTAGTCAAAACACCTTGTAC. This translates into CASGGLSQNTLY. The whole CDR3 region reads CASGGLSQNTLYF.

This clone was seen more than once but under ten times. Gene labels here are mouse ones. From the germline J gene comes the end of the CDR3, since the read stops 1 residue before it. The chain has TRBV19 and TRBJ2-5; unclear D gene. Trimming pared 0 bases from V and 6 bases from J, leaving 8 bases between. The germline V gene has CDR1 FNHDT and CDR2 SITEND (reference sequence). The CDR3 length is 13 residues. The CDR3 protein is CASSIDSGDTQYF. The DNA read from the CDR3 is TGTGCCAGCAGTATAGACAGCGGGGACACCCAGTAC.

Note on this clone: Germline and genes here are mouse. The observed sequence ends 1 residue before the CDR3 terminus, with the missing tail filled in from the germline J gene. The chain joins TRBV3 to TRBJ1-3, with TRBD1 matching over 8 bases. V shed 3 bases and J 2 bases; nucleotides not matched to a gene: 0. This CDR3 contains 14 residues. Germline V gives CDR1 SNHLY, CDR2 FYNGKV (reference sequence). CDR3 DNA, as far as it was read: TGTGCCAGCAGCTTGGGACAGGCTGGAAATACGCTCTAT. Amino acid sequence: CASSLGQAGNTLY. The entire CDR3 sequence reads CASSLGQAGNTLYF.

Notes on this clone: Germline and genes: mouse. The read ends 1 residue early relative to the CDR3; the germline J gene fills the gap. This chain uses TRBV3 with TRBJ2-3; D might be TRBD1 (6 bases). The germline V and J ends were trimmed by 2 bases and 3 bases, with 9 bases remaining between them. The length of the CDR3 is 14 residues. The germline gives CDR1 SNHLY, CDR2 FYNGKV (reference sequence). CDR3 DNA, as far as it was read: TGTGCCAGCAGCTTACAGGGGAGGGCAGAAACGCTGTAT. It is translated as CASSLQGRAETLY. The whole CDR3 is CASSLQGRAETLYF. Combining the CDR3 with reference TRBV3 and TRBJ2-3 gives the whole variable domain GPKVLQIPSHQIIDMGQMVTLNCDPVSNHLYFYWYKQILGQQMEFLVNFYNGKVMEKSKLFKDQFSVERPDGSYFTLKIQPTALEDSAVYFCASSLQGRAETLYFGSGTRLTVL.

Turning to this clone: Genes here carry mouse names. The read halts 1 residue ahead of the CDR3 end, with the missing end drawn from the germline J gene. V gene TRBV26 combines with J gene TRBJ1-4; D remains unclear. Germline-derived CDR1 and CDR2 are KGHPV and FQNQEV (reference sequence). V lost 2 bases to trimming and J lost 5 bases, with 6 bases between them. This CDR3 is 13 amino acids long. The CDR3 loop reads CASSLLGNERLFF. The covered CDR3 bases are TGTGCCAGCAGTCTGCTGGGTAACGAAAGATTATTT.

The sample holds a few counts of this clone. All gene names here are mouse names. CDR3 DNA, as far as it was read: TGTGCCAGCAGTCTGAGGCAGCGTGCAGAAACGCTGTAT. Amino acid sequence: CASSLRQRAETLY. The whole CDR3 is CASSLRQRAETLYF. The rearrangement joins TRBV26 to TRBJ2-3; no clear D gene. From the germline J gene comes the end of the CDR3, since the read stops 1 residue before it. From germline, CDR1 is KGHPV and CDR2 FQNQEV (reference sequence). CDR3 size: 14 residues. Trimming took off 2 bases at V and 1 base at J, with 7 bases between the two ends. The full variable domain, with the rest looked up from reference TRBV26 and TRBJ2-3, is NSKVIQTPRYLVKGQGQKAKMRCIPEKGHPVVFWYQQNKNNEFKFLINFQNQEVLQQIDMTEKRFSAECPSNSPCSLEIQSSEAGDSALYLCASSLRQRAETLYFGSGTRLTVL.

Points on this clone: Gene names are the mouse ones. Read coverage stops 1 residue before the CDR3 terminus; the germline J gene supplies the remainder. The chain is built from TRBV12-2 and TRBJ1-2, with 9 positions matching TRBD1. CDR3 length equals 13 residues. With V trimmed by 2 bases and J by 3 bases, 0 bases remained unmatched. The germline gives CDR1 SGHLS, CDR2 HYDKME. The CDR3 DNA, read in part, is TGTGCCAGCTCTCGACAGGGGGACTCCGACTACACC. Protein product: CASSRQGDSDYT. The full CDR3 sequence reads CASSRQGDSDYTF. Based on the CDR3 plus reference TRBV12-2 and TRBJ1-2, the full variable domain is NSGVVQSPRYIIKGKGERSILKCIPISGHLSVAWYQQTQGQELKFFIQHYDKMERDKGNLPSRFSVQQFDDYHSEMNMSALELEDSAVYFCASSRQGDSDYTFGSGTRLLVI.

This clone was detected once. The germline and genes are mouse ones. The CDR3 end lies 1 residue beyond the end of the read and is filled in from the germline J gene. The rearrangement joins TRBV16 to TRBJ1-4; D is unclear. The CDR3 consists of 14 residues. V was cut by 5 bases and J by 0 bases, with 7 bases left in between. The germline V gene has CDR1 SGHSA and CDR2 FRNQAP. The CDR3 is CASSLQISNERLFF. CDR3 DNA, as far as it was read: TGTGCAAGCAGCCTACAGATTTCCAACGAAAGATTATTT. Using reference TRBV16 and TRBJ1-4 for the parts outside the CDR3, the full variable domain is NAGVIQTPRHKVTGKGQEATLWCEPISGHSAVFWYRQTIVQGLEFLTYFRNQAPIDDSGMPKERFSAQMPNQSHSTLKIQSTQPQDSAVYLCASSLQISNERLFFGHGTKLSVL.

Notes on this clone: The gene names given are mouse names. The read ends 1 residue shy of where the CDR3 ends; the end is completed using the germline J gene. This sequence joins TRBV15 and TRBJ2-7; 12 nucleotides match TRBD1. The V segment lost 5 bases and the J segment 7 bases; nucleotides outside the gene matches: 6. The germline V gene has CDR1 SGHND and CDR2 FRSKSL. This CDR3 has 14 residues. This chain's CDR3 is CASSMGQGAREQYF. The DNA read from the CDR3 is TGTGCCAGCAGTATGGGACAGGGGGCGAGGGAACAGTAC.